This entry lists 15 T cell receptor beta chains sequenced from one sample in a study of blood T cell repertoires in COVID-19. TCRdb's copy holds only in-frame clones and misses some; the assay was immunoSEQ multiplex PCR. This table holds a few hundred thousand clones, 70% to 90% found once. The sequencing input was peripheral blood. All receptors come from a woman aged 50 to 65 with acute or convalescent COVID-19.

The chain couples TRBV7-2 to TRBJ1-3; D not resolved. Trimming pared 3 bases from V and 3 bases from J, leaving 9 bases between. Germline V lookup: CDR1 SGHTA, CDR2 FQGNSA. The length of the CDR3 is 14 residues. The CDR3 DNA follows: TGTGCCAGCAGCTTTAATCCCCGTGGAAACACCATATATTTT. Translated: CASSFNPRGNTIYF.

The V gene is TRBV5-1, the J gene TRBJ2-7, with D uncertain. The V end lost 3 bases, the J end lost 3 bases, and 4 bases lay between the germline ends. The CDR3 sequence is 11 residues long. The germline V gene encodes CDR1 SGHRS and CDR2 YFSETQ. The CDR3 bases are TGCGCCAGCAGCTCCTACTACGAGCAGTACTTC. As protein: CASSSYYEQYF.

V gene TRBV3-1 (or the pseudogene TRBV3-2) combines with J gene TRBJ1-4; D gene ambiguous. Germline values: CDR1 LGHDT, CDR2 YNNKEL (reference sequence). The CDR3 is 15 amino acids. The germline V and J ends were trimmed by 4 bases and 7 bases, with 16 bases remaining between them. The CDR3 DNA reads as TGTGCCAGCAGCCCCACGCCAGGCGAGGGTGAAAAACTGTTTTTT. It specifies CASSPTPGEGEKLFF.

The rearrangement links TRBV2 to TRBJ2-3; D is unresolved. V was cut by 6 bases and J by 5 bases, with 9 bases left in between. Germline CDR1 reads SNHLY; CDR2 reads FYNNEI. The CDR3 totals 12 residues. The CDR3 here is CASSAERDTQYF. In DNA, the CDR3 is TGTGCCAGCAGCGCCGAGCGAGATACGCAGTATTTT.

The chain couples TRBV9 to TRBJ2-1, with 7 bases fitting TRBD2. The CDR3 totals 16 residues. Losses at the gene ends were 3 bases for V and 0 bases for J; bases not matched to a gene: 6. Germline V gene sequence: CDR1 SGDLS, CDR2 YYNGEE. The CDR3 region has the DNA TGTGCCAGCAGCGGGTCAGCGGGACCCTCCTACAATGAGCAGTTCTTC. Translating it yields CASSGSAGPSYNEQFF.

This chain links TRBV15 with TRBJ2-7; perhaps TRBD1 as D (6 bases). The CDR3 consists of 16 residues. Germline V gene lookup returns CDR1 LNHNV and CDR2 YYDKDF (reference sequence). Between the trimmed V and J ends, which lost 1 base and 4 bases, there was a span of 17 bases. The CDR3 sequence is CATSRGGGRGVYEQYF. CDR3 DNA sequence: TGTGCCACCAGCAGAGGAGGTGGCAGGGGAGTATACGAGCAGTACTTC.

The chain has TRBV3-1 (or the pseudogene TRBV3-2) and TRBJ2-5, with a tentative D call TRBD1 (5 bases). Trimming took off 1 base at V and 3 bases at J, with 15 bases between the two ends. CDR1 and CDR2 (germline): LGHDT, YNNKEL (reference sequence). This CDR3 contains 16 residues. The CDR3 reads CASSQASWTIEETQYF. In DNA, the CDR3 is TGTGCCAGCAGCCAAGCAAGCTGGACAATAGAAGAGACCCAGTACTTC.

V usage is TRBV27 and J usage is TRBJ2-3; tentative D call: TRBD1 (6 bases). The germline V gene has CDR1 MNHEY and CDR2 SMNVEV (reference sequence). Between the trimmed V and J ends, which lost 3 bases and 0 bases, there was a span of 7 bases. This CDR3 is built from 14 residues. CDR3 in amino acids: CASSLGASTDTQYF. The CDR3 nucleotides read TGTGCCAGCAGTTTGGGGGCTAGCACAGATACGCAGTATTTT.

This rearrangement joins TRBV5-5 to TRBJ2-7, with TRBD2 as a possible D gene (6 bases). Trimming cost V 5 bases and J 0 bases, with 21 bases left between them. CDR1 and CDR2 from the germline V gene are SGHKS and YYEKEE (reference sequence). The CDR3 has 17 residues. CDR3 DNA sequence: TGTGCCAGCAGTTCCCGTGGGGAAACCGGGAGCTCCTACGAGCAGTACTTC. The encoded protein is CASSSRGETGSSYEQYF.

The count of this clone is one. The chain joins TRBV5-1 to TRBJ2-5; D not resolved. The CDR3 loop spans 13 amino acids. V dropped 2 bases and J dropped 2 bases, with 7 bases sitting between them. CDR1 and CDR2 from the germline V gene are SGHRS and YFSETQ. CDR3 nucleotide sequence: TGCGCCAGCAGCTTTGGCCCTCAAGAGACCCAGTACTTC. Translation: CASSFGPQETQYF.

This chain links TRBV7-3 with TRBJ2-7, with 9 nucleotides matching TRBD2. The CDR3 has 16 residues. Germline V gives CDR1 SGHTA, CDR2 FQGTGA. Losses at the gene ends were 2 bases for V and 2 bases for J; bases not matched to a gene: 7. The CDR3 coding sequence is TGTGCCAGCAGCTTACTAGCGGGAAGGGGGGCCTACGAGCAGTACTTC. This gives the protein CASSLLAGRGAYEQYF.

Turning to this clone: The sample contains more than one DNA sequence encoding this CDR3. V and J are TRBV28 and TRBJ1-4; D not resolved. Germline CDR1 is MDHEN and CDR2 is SYDVKM. V was cut by 2 bases and J by 5 bases, with 6 bases left in between. CDR3 size: 13 residues. CDR3 DNA sequence: TGTGCCAGCAGTTTAAGTCAGAATGAAAAACTGTTTTTT. Residues: CASSLSQNEKLFF.

This clone has just one count. J is TRBJ1-1 and V is TRBV28; 9 nucleotides line up with TRBD1. CDR1 and CDR2 (germline): MDHEN, SYDVKM. CDR3 length: 13 residues. Trimming at V came to 6 bases and at J to 2 bases, leaving 1 base not matched to a gene. CDR3: CASSTGGNTEAFF. The CDR3 DNA reads as TGTGCCAGCAGCACAGGGGGCAACACTGAAGCTTTCTTT. The complete variable domain, with remaining parts taken from reference TRBV28 and TRBJ1-1, reads DVKVTQSSRYLVKRTGEKVFLECVQDMDHENMFWYRQDPGLGLRLIYFSYDVKMKEKGDIPEGYSVSREKKERFSLILESASTNQTSMYLCASSTGGNTEAFFGQGTRLTVV.

V and J are TRBV12-3 or TRBV12-4 and TRBJ2-7; D remains ambiguous. CDR3 length: 12 amino acids. The V and J ends lost 4 bases and 6 bases respectively, with 10 bases between them. CDR3 coding DNA: TGTGCCAGCAGTTCTCCCCTGTCCGAGCAGTACTTC. Translated: CASSSPLSEQYF.

V is TRBV9 and J is TRBJ2-3; TRBD2 matches 7 bases. This CDR3 spans 16 amino acids. The germline CDR1 and CDR2 sequences are SGDLS and YYNGEE. Trimming cost V 0 bases and J 3 bases; bases outside gene matches: 7. This chain's CDR3 is CASSVDAGVGTDTQYF. DNA for the CDR3: TGTGCCAGCAGCGTAGATGCGGGAGTAGGGACAGATACGCAGTATTTT.